This record covers a single T cell receptor beta chain. This sample is part of a study of blood T cell repertoires in COVID-19. CDR3 length equals 15 residues. CDR1 SGDLS and CDR2 YYNGEE come from the germline V gene. The trim removed 4 bases at V and 4 bases at J, leaving 5 bases unmatched. Clones were read by immunoSEQ multiplex PCR, and TCRdb kept only the in-frame ones, dropping some. The sample carries approximately 190,000 clones, roughly 80% recorded once. The source of this sequence is a woman in her thirties or forties with acute or convalescent COVID-19. This rearrangement joins TRBV9 to TRBJ1-2; 12 nucleotides align to TRBD1. Input material: peripheral blood. DNA of the CDR3: TGTGCCAGCAGCCCAGGGACAGGGGGCCTCTATGGCTACACCTTC. Its protein product is CASSPGTGGLYGYTF.